The 27 T cell receptor beta chains listed next were all sequenced from one sample in a study of T cells in Graves' hyperthyroidism and ophthalmopathy. TCR beta CDR3 regions were amplified from RNA transcripts. TCR CDR3 underwent first-round RT-PCR with the HTBI primer set. Each CDR3 protein gets one entry after TCRdb re-called the multiplex PCR reads with MiXCR. The sample holds around 700,000 distinct CDR3 sequences; about 17% are singletons and the top ten take about a sixth. The specimen was blood. All receptors come from a woman aged 45-65 years with Graves' hyperthyroidism that later progressed to Graves' ophthalmopathy.

This clonotype was observed a few times. This chain connects TRBV11-1 to TRBJ1-1; no firm D call. The ends were cut back, 2 bases at V and 6 bases at J, with 10 bases in the middle. In germline, CDR1 is SGHAT, CDR2 FQDESV (reference sequence). The CDR3 has 13 residues. CDR3 bases: TGTGCCAGCAGCTTAAGGATAGGCGCTGAAGCTTTCTTT. Its protein product is CASSLRIGAEAFF.

This clonotype was counted ten times or more. CDR3 residues: CASSQDGGRLQETQYF. The CDR3 nucleotides read TGTGCCAGCAGCCAAGACGGTGGACGACTCCAAGAGACCCAGTACTTC. This chain joins TRBV3-1 and TRBJ2-5; D unresolved. Trimming took off 0 bases at V and 1 base at J, with 12 bases between the two ends. Germline CDR1 LGHDT, CDR2 YNNKEL (reference sequence). The CDR3 contains 16 residues.

This chain connects TRBV9 to TRBJ2-2; 9 bases agree with TRBD2. This CDR3 has 15 amino acids. In germline, CDR1 is SGDLS, CDR2 YYNGEE. The V and J ends lost 3 bases and 4 bases, in that order; junction bases with no gene match: 4. The CDR3: CASSAGTSLTGELFF. The CDR3 bases are TGTGCCAGCAGCGCAGGGACTAGCCTCACCGGGGAGCTGTTTTTT.

This clonotype was found a few times. The chain has TRBV29-1 and TRBJ1-1, with D unclear. Germline CDR1 reads SQVTM; CDR2 reads ANQGSEA. V was shortened by 7 bases and J by 0 bases, with 15 bases between the two germline ends. This CDR3 has 14 residues. CDR3 sequence reads: CSGSDGALNTEAFF. The CDR3 DNA is TGCAGCGGATCGGACGGCGCCTTGAACACTGAAGCTTTCTTT.

The chain links TRBV4-1 to TRBJ2-5; TRBD1 aligns across 7 bases. Germline V CDR1 and CDR2: MGHRA, YSYEKL. The CDR3 runs 15 residues. The trim removed 3 bases at V and 0 bases at J, leaving 4 bases unmatched. CDR3 nucleotide sequence: TGCGCCAGCAGCCATCCCACAGGGGACCAAGAGACCCAGTACTTC. Translation: CASSHPTGDQETQYF.

V is TRBV27 and J is TRBJ2-1, with D possibly matching TRBD1 (6 bases). Trimming took 2 bases from V and 6 from J, leaving 17 bases between them. Per the germline V gene, CDR1 is MNHEY and CDR2 is SMNVEV (reference sequence). The CDR3 runs 16 residues. CDR3 sequence: CASSLLGTWRFNEQFF. For the CDR3, the DNA is TGTGCCAGCAGTTTACTTGGGACATGGCGTTTCAATGAGCAGTTCTTC.

The V call is TRBV6-5, the J call TRBJ1-5, with 10 bases matching TRBD1. CDR3 size: 17 residues. V trimming: 2 bases; J trimming: 2 bases; junction bases outside the gene matches: 6. Germline loops: CDR1 MNHEY, CDR2 SVGAGI. CDR3 residues: CASSYGTGVDGNQPQHF. The DNA for the CDR3 is TGTGCCAGCAGTTACGGGACAGGGGTTGACGGCAATCAGCCCCAGCATTTT.

The chain has TRBV24-1 and TRBJ2-1; unclear D gene. The length of the CDR3 is 11 residues. Germline values: CDR1 KGHDR, CDR2 SFDVKD. The V end was cut by 8 bases, the J end by 4 bases, with 5 bases between. The CDR3 reads CATKQYNEQFF. The CDR3 coding sequence is TGTGCCACCAAGCAGTACAATGAGCAGTTCTTC.

This clonotype was found many times. The chain employs TRBV11-2 and TRBJ2-3; 13 bases are a match to TRBD2. V dropped 6 bases and J dropped 6; count of bases not matched to a gene: 9. The CDR3 is made up of 16 amino acids. CDR1 SGHAT and CDR2 FQNNGV come from the germline V gene. The CDR3 loop is CASSSRTSGGEDTQYF. The CDR3 nucleotides are TGTGCCAGCAGTTCCAGAACTAGCGGGGGGGAGGATACGCAGTATTTT.

This clonotype came up many times. The junction does not match germline at one end; this may be a read error. The chain links TRBV12-3 or TRBV12-4 to TRBJ1-1, with 7 positions matching TRBD1. The CDR3 is 12 residues long. DNA for the CDR3: TGCGCCAGCAGCTTCAGGGGGGCTGAAGCTTTCTTT. It encodes CASSFRGAEAFF.

The chain carries TRBV20-1 and TRBJ1-1, with D possibly matching TRBD1 (6 bases). Germline CDR1 reads DFQATT; CDR2 reads SNEGSKA (reference sequence). Trimming stripped 6 bases from V and 2 bases from J, with 16 bases between. The CDR3 has 14 residues. CDR3 in DNA: TGCAGTGCGCGATACAGGGCCACTAACACTGAAGCTTTCTTT. This sequence encodes CSARYRATNTEAFF.

This sequence joins TRBV10-3 and TRBJ2-5; D is ambiguous. Germline CDR1 reads ENHRY; CDR2 reads SYGVKD. The CDR3 totals 14 residues. The ends were cut back, 4 bases at V and 5 bases at J, with 14 bases in the middle. CDR3: CAISVVDVGETQYF. The CDR3, as DNA: TGTGCCATCAGTGTTGTCGATGTTGGGGAGACCCAGTACTTC.

This clonotype has ten or more counts. The genes are TRBV2 and TRBJ1-1; the D is unclear. The V end lost 2 bases, the J end lost 0 bases, and 7 bases lay between the germline ends. From germline, CDR1 is SNHLY and CDR2 FYNNEI. CDR3 length equals 14 residues. CDR3 DNA sequence: TGTGCCAGCAGTGAACAGACAATGAACACTGAAGCTTTCTTT. Translated: CASSEQTMNTEAFF. Full variable domain (rest looked up from reference TRBV2 and TRBJ1-1): EPEVTQTPSHQVTQMGQEVILRCVPISNHLYFYWYRQILGQKVEFLVSFYNNEISEKSEIFDDQFSVERPDGSNFTLKIRSTKLEDSAMYFCASSEQTMNTEAFFGQGTRLTVV.

The chain couples TRBV12-3 or TRBV12-4 to TRBJ1-4; D possibly corresponds to TRBD1 (6 bases). V was trimmed by 8 bases and J by 7 bases, leaving 17 bases between them. The CDR3 is made up of 14 amino acids. CDR3 sequence: CASASSRGVEKLFF. Written as DNA, the CDR3 is TGTGCCAGCGCCTCCAGCAGGGGAGTTGAAAAACTGTTTTTT.

This clonotype was picked up many times. The chain combines TRBV29-1 with TRBJ2-5; a possible D gene is TRBD2 (5 bases). CDR3 size: 13 residues. The germline V and J ends were trimmed by 3 bases and 5 bases, with 13 bases remaining between them. Germline V gene sequence: CDR1 SQVTM, CDR2 ANQGSEA. The CDR3 nucleotides read TGCAGCGTTGACGGAGGCCTTTTTGAGACCCAGTACTTC. Protein product: CSVDGGLFETQYF.

The CDR3 region is CSAAGQGAWYGYTF. DNA of the CDR3: TGCAGTGCTGCGGGACAGGGGGCGTGGTATGGCTACACCTTC. The chain joins TRBV20-1 to TRBJ1-2, with 12 bases identical to TRBD1. The CDR3 spans 14 residues. The V gene end was trimmed by 5 bases and the J gene end by 5 bases; junction bases not matched to a gene: 6. Per germline, CDR1 DFQATT and CDR2 SNEGSKA (reference sequence).

The CDR3, as DNA: TGCAGTGCTAGGGAGTTACCTGAAGCTTTCTTT. Protein: CSARELPEAFF. This chain joins TRBV20-1 and TRBJ1-1; D gene uncertain. Trimming stripped 3 bases from V and 6 bases from J, with 8 bases between. Germline CDR1 is DFQATT and CDR2 is SNEGSKA (reference sequence). This CDR3 contains 11 residues.

The rearrangement uses TRBV19 and TRBJ1-1; D is possibly TRBD1 (5 bases). This CDR3 is built from 13 residues. Germline V gene sequence: CDR1 LNHDA, CDR2 SQIVND (reference sequence). Trimming cost V 5 bases and J 11 bases, with 18 bases left between them. In nucleotides, the CDR3 is TGTGCCAGTAGTTTCGGGGACCGGGCTGTGGCTTTCTTT. It codes for CASSFGDRAVAFF. Drawing the rest from reference TRBV19 and TRBJ1-1, the complete variable domain is DGGITQSPKYLFRKEGQNVTLSCEQNLNHDAMYWYRQDPGQGLRLIYYSQIVNDFQKGDIAEGYSVSREKKESFPLTVTSAQKNPTAFYLCASSFGDRAVAFFGQGTRLTVV.

This clonotype was picked up many times. The chain employs TRBV5-1 and TRBJ2-1; 9 bases match TRBD2. J lost 4 bases, V lost 3 bases, and 5 bases had no gene match. The CDR3 consists of 15 residues. Germline CDR1 and CDR2: SGHRS and YFSETQ. Here the CDR3 DNA reads TGCGCCAGCAGCTCCGAGCGGGGGGTGTACAATGAGCAGTTCTTC. Residues: CASSSERGVYNEQFF.

In this sample, this clonotype turned up a few times. The rearrangement links TRBV20-1 to TRBJ2-7, with 7 positions matching TRBD1. Germline trimming cut 3 bases from V and 2 bases from J; bases unmatched to any gene: 10. This CDR3 is built from 15 residues. Per the germline V gene, CDR1 is DFQATT and CDR2 is SNEGSKA (reference sequence). The CDR3 loop is CSASWPQGVTYEQYF. For the CDR3, the DNA is TGCAGTGCTAGTTGGCCGCAGGGGGTGACCTACGAGCAGTACTTC.

There are many counts of this clonotype. The gene calls are TRBV28 and TRBJ1-2; the D is unclear. The germline V gene encodes CDR1 MDHEN and CDR2 SYDVKM. This CDR3 comprises 14 residues. Trimming pared 7 bases from V and 5 bases from J, leaving 17 bases between. The CDR3: CASTVTAQVYGYTF. In DNA, the CDR3 is TGTGCCAGCACCGTTACCGCCCAGGTTTATGGCTACACCTTC.

The table lists this clonotype with a few counts. V usage is TRBV20-1 and J usage is TRBJ2-3, with D perhaps matching TRBD2 (5 bases). The ends were cut back, 3 bases at V and 7 bases at J, with 11 bases in the middle. CDR3 size: 12 residues. From germline, CDR1 is DFQATT and CDR2 SNEGSKA (reference sequence). The CDR3 nucleotides are TGCAGTGCTAGCGGGGTAGTAAATACGCAGTATTTT. As protein: CSASGVVNTQYF.

This clonotype was counted only a few times. The gene calls are TRBV13 and TRBJ2-2; D possibly corresponds to TRBD2 (6 bases). The germline V and J ends were trimmed by 5 bases and 8 bases, with 15 bases remaining between them. Per germline, CDR1 PRHDT and CDR2 FYEKMQ (reference sequence). The CDR3 runs 14 residues. The CDR3 is CASSPNLGGGELFF. CDR3 coding DNA: TGTGCCAGCAGCCCAAACCTGGGAGGAGGGGAGCTGTTTTTT.

This sequence joins TRBV6-1 and TRBJ2-2, with D tentatively TRBD2 (6 bases). The germline CDR1 and CDR2 sequences are MNHNS and SASEGT. The length of the CDR3 is 14 residues. V lost 6 bases to trimming and J lost 6 bases, with 14 bases between them. CDR3 protein: CASRRGGVAGELFF. CDR3 nucleotides: TGTGCCAGCAGGCGGGGAGGTGTGGCCGGGGAGCTGTTTTTT.

CDR3: CAISEPGTGSGAFF. In nucleotides, the CDR3 is TGTGCCATCAGTGAGCCCGGGACAGGGAGTGGGGCTTTCTTT. J is TRBJ1-1 and V is TRBV10-3; 9 positions agree with TRBD1. The length of the CDR3 is 14 residues. Trimming at V came to 2 bases and at J to 11 bases, leaving 9 bases not matched to a gene. Germline values: CDR1 ENHRY, CDR2 SYGVKD.

This clonotype came up many times. The chain couples TRBV3-1 to TRBJ2-7; 9 nucleotides match TRBD2. V gave up 6 bases and J gave up 3 bases; unmatched junction bases: 9. CDR1 is LGHDT, CDR2 YNNKEL, per germline (reference sequence). The CDR3 has 15 amino acids. CDR3 DNA sequence: TGTGCCAGCAGACTAACCAGCGGGGGGCTCTACGAGCAGTACTTC. The encoded protein is CASRLTSGGLYEQYF.

The rearrangement joins TRBV7-2 to TRBJ1-2, with unresolved D. Germline CDR1 reads SGHTA; CDR2 reads FQGNSA. Trimming stripped 5 bases from V and 3 bases from J, with 10 bases between. The CDR3 is made up of 13 amino acids. CDR3 in amino acids: CASSQLSYYGYTF. The CDR3 DNA is TGTGCCAGCAGCCAACTATCCTACTATGGCTACACCTTC. The full variable domain, rest sourced from reference TRBV7-2 and TRBJ1-2, is GAGVSQSPSNKVTEKGKDVELRCDPISGHTALYWYRQSLGQGLEFLIYFQGNSAPDKSGLPSDRFSAERTGGSVSTLTIQRTQQEDSAVYLCASSQLSYYGYTFGSGTRLTVV.